Following are 8 T cell receptor beta chains from one sample sequenced in a study of T cell responses to AZD1222 COVID-19 vaccine. Clones were read by immunoSEQ multiplex PCR, and TCRdb kept only the in-frame ones, dropping some. Counted here are 86,000 or so clones, roughly 89% occurring once; the ten biggest clones make up around 2%. This specimen consisted of peripheral blood, obtained on day 0 of AZD1222 vaccination. The receptor set was obtained from an adult in good health.

The chain uses TRBV30 and TRBJ2-1; TRBD1 might be the D (8 bases). This CDR3 has 16 amino acids. V was clipped by 4 bases and J by 4 bases, with 20 bases between them. CDR1 GTSNPN and CDR2 SVGIG come from the germline V gene (reference sequence). For the CDR3, the DNA is TGTGCCTGGACCAACCTGGACAGGGAGGGATACAATGAGCAGTTCTTC. Amino acids: CAWTNLDREGYNEQFF.

J is TRBJ2-3 and V is TRBV18; D remains unclear. The germline gives CDR1 KGHSH, CDR2 LQKENI. This CDR3 has 13 residues. The V end was cut by 1 base, the J end by 3 bases, with 5 bases between. Here the CDR3 reads CASSPRRTDTQYF. The CDR3 region has the DNA TGTGCCAGCTCACCACGTCGAACAGATACGCAGTATTTT.

The rearrangement uses TRBV28 and TRBJ1-5; D gene uncertain. Trimming removed 4 bases at V and 6 bases at J, with 7 bases between. Germline lookup yields CDR1 MDHEN and CDR2 SYDVKM. The CDR3 spans 12 residues. The CDR3 coding sequence is TGTGCCAGCAGTTCCCTTCCTCAGCCCCAGCATTTT. Protein: CASSSLPQPQHF.

V usage is TRBV7-8 and J usage is TRBJ1-1; maybe TRBD1 (5 bases). Looked up from germline, CDR1 is SGHVS and CDR2 is FQNEAQ. V lost 5 bases to trimming and J lost 4 bases, with 17 bases between them. This CDR3 region has 15 residues. The CDR3 is CASSPLHGARTEAFF. DNA for the CDR3: TGTGCCAGCAGCCCTTTACACGGGGCGCGCACTGAAGCTTTCTTT. Combining the CDR3 with reference TRBV7-8 and TRBJ1-1 gives the whole variable domain GAGVSQSPRYKVAKRGQDVALRCDPISGHVSLFWYQQALGQGPEFLTYFQNEAQLDKSGLPSDRFFAERPEGSVSTLKIQRTQQEDSAVYLCASSPLHGARTEAFFGQGTRLTVV.

The rearrangement joins TRBV5-1 to TRBJ2-2; perhaps D is TRBD1 or TRBD2 (5 bases each). The ends were cut back, 1 base at V and 8 bases at J, with 15 bases in the middle. Germline V gene data show CDR1 as SGHRS and CDR2 as YFSETQ. This CDR3 has 15 amino acids. CDR3 bases: TGCGCCAGCAGCTTGCCCGGGACCAAAGCAGGGGAGCTGTTTTTT. Its translation is CASSLPGTKAGELFF.

The J gene is TRBJ2-2, the V gene TRBV14; D tentatively fits TRBD1 or TRBD2 (6 bases each). V lost 4 bases, J lost 5 bases, and 14 bases lay in between. This CDR3 has 15 residues. The germline CDR1 and CDR2 sequences are SGHDN and FVKESK. CDR3 region: CASSRTGASTGELFF. CDR3 coding DNA: TGTGCCAGCAGCCGGACGGGGGCCTCGACCGGGGAGCTGTTTTTT.

This clone was seen just once. The chain is built from TRBV11-2 and TRBJ1-5; D is undetermined. V lost 3 bases and J lost 2, with 5 bases in between. The CDR3 totals 13 residues. CDR1 is SGHAT, CDR2 FQNNGV, per germline. CDR3: CASSFDRNQPQHF. The DNA for the CDR3 is TGTGCCAGCAGCTTTGACCGCAATCAGCCCCAGCATTTT. Filled out from reference TRBV11-2 and TRBJ1-5, the complete variable domain reads EAGVAQSPRYKIIEKRQSVAFWCNPISGHATLYWYQQILGQGPKLLIQFQNNGVVDDSQLPKDRFSAERLKGVDSTLKIQPAKLEDSAVYLCASSFDRNQPQHFGDGTRLSIL.

Only one count was recorded for this clone. V usage is TRBV5-8 and J usage is TRBJ1-5; 7 positions agree with TRBD1. Losses at the gene ends were 3 bases for V and 0 bases for J; bases not matched to a gene: 3. This CDR3 has 15 residues. Germline V gives CDR1 SGHTS, CDR2 YDEGEE. CDR3 nucleotides: TGTGCCAGCAGCTCCGGGACAGATAGCAATCAGCCCCAGCATTTT. It specifies CASSSGTDSNQPQHF.